Below, 24 T cell receptor beta chains from the same sample are listed, as sequenced in a study of blood T cells in healthy people across ages (dated by TCRdb to the mid-2010s). Receptor libraries were prepared by 5' RACE. Sequenced using an Illumina HiSeq 2500. A second about 7 to 12 cycle PCR used a sample-barcoded 5' primer and a J-beta primer mix. TCRdb took the public reads, trimmed them with fastp at Q25, ran MiXCR for clone calling and kept in-frame beta chains. Each CDR3 protein gets just one entry, which takes the most common genes and DNA from the rows behind it. Present in this sample are fewer than 1,000,000 distinct CDR3 sequences, 40% to 50% of which were seen just once. Clones ranked in the top ten supply about 21% of the sample. Specimen: blood. These TCRs come from a man aged 55 to 69 in good health.

Details on this clonotype: A clone one base away is much larger, so this may be a read error. The chain employs TRBV7-9 and TRBJ2-7, with TRBD2 identical over 11 bases. Germline CDR1 and CDR2: SEHNR and FQNEAQ (reference sequence). The CDR3 is 17 amino acids. DNA of the CDR3: TGTGCCAGCAGCCCCAGAAGGCTAGCGGGGGGTATTTACGAGCAGGACTTC. Translating gives CASSPRRLAGGIYEQDF.

The sample holds one count of this clonotype. A clone one base away is much larger, so this may be a read error. The chain employs TRBV6-6 and TRBJ1-4, with 9 positions matching TRBD1. The CDR3 has 16 amino acids. Germline values: CDR1 MNHNY, CDR2 SVGAGI (reference sequence). Trimming cost V 6 bases and J 6 bases; bases outside gene matches: 11. The CDR3 protein is CASSKKLGQGDEKLFF. As DNA, the CDR3 is TGTGCCAGCAGCAAGAAACTGGGACAGGGCGATGAAAAACTGTTTTTT.

The chain couples TRBV9 to TRBJ2-1; TRBD1 might be the D (6 bases). Between the trimmed V and J ends, which lost 3 bases and 5 bases, there was a span of 18 bases. CDR1 and CDR2 (germline): SGDLS, YYNGEE. The CDR3 is made up of 16 amino acids. DNA for the CDR3: TGTGCCAGCAGCGCGCAACAGGGAAGGCGGGACAATGAGCAGTTCTTC. This sequence encodes CASSAQQGRRDNEQFF.

J is TRBJ1-2 and V is TRBV2; 7 bases agree with TRBD1. J lost 4 bases, V lost 11 bases, and 7 bases had no gene match. Germline V gene sequence: CDR1 SNHLY, CDR2 FYNNEI. The CDR3 covers 12 residues. For the CDR3, the DNA is TGTGCCCCGCCTAGGGACAGCTATGGCTACACCTTC. It specifies CAPPRDSYGYTF.

This chain joins TRBV7-9 and TRBJ2-7; 10 bases are a match to TRBD1. CDR1 SEHNR and CDR2 FQNEAQ come from the germline V gene (reference sequence). The CDR3 is made up of 13 amino acids. The J segment lost 3 bases and the V segment lost 10 bases, leaving 6 bases of the junction unmatched. Written as DNA, the CDR3 is TGTGCCATCGGACAGGGGGTCGTCTACGAGCAGTACTTC. It is translated as CAIGQGVVYEQYF.

This clonotype has just a few counts. V usage is TRBV7-9 and J usage is TRBJ2-5; 7 bases line up with TRBD1. The CDR3 has 16 residues. J was trimmed by 5 bases and V by 3 bases; bases with no gene match: 12. Germline V gene data show CDR1 as SEHNR and CDR2 as FQNEAQ (reference sequence). The CDR3 reads CASSFGTGVPRETQYF. The CDR3 DNA is TGTGCCAGCAGCTTCGGAACAGGGGTCCCTCGCGAGACCCAGTACTTC.

The chain carries TRBV7-9 and TRBJ1-2, with D unresolved. Germline values: CDR1 SEHNR, CDR2 FQNEAQ (reference sequence). The CDR3 has 12 residues. V was clipped by 5 bases and J by 5 bases, with 9 bases between them. The CDR3 sequence: CASSANRYGYTF. In DNA form, the CDR3 reads TGTGCCAGCAGCGCCAATCGGTATGGCTACACCTTC.

This clonotype turned up a few times. The rearrangement joins TRBV5-1 to TRBJ2-1; 9 bases align to TRBD1. Germline-derived CDR1 and CDR2 are SGHRS and YFSETQ. This CDR3 spans 17 amino acids. The J segment lost 5 bases and the V segment lost 4 bases, leaving 13 bases of the junction unmatched. The CDR3: CASSHHVTGGRDNEQFF. CDR3 DNA sequence: TGCGCCAGCAGCCACCATGTGACAGGGGGTAGGGACAATGAGCAGTTCTTC.

This clonotype was observed a handful of times. The chain links TRBV20-1 to TRBJ2-1, with TRBD2 identical over 7 bases. Germline V gene sequence: CDR1 DFQATT, CDR2 SNEGSKA (reference sequence). The V segment lost 1 base and the J segment 0 bases; nucleotides outside the gene matches: 6. This CDR3 is 16 amino acids long. In nucleotides, the CDR3 is TGCAGTGCTAGAGGAGCCAGCGGGGCCTCCTACAATGAGCAGTTCTTC. Encoded protein: CSARGASGASYNEQFF.

This clonotype occurred a few times. This chain uses TRBV12-3 or TRBV12-4 with TRBJ2-3; D is uncertain. This CDR3 comprises 14 residues. V was trimmed by 6 bases and J by 1 base, leaving 11 bases between them. In DNA, the CDR3 is TGTGCCAGCAGCCCCCACCCCGGCACAGATACGCAGTATTTT. This gives the protein CASSPHPGTDTQYF.

The chain employs TRBV6-6 and TRBJ1-5; TRBD1 might be the D (6 bases). The CDR3 has 15 amino acids. Germline V gene data show CDR1 as MNHNY and CDR2 as SVGAGI (reference sequence). V was cut by 5 bases and J by 10 bases, with 21 bases left in between. The CDR3, as DNA: TGTGCCAGCAGTCCCCAGACAGGACTTCAGGAACCCCAGCATTTT. The encoded protein is CASSPQTGLQEPQHF.

This clonotype was detected once. Compared with germline, one end of the junction differs, possibly owing to a read error. The V and J genes are TRBV3-1 and TRBJ2-6; no reliable D call. This CDR3 comprises 14 residues. The germline gives CDR1 LGHDT, CDR2 YNNKEL (reference sequence). The CDR3 is CVSSRAAGANVLTF. The DNA of the CDR3 is TGTGTCAGCAGCCGGGCAGCTGGGGCCAACGTCCTGACTTTC.

The J gene is TRBJ1-1, the V gene TRBV27; possible D gene TRBD1, 5 bases. Trimming cost V 9 bases and J 0 bases, with 20 bases left between them. The germline V gene encodes CDR1 MNHEY and CDR2 SMNVEV (reference sequence). The CDR3 runs 16 residues. This chain's CDR3 is CASRIDSLLMNTEAFF. The CDR3 coding sequence is TGTGCCAGTAGGATTGACAGCCTCCTCATGAACACTGAAGCTTTCTTT.

The chain has TRBV28 and TRBJ1-2; a possible D gene is TRBD1 (5 bases). The CDR3 runs to 16 residues. Between the trimmed V and J ends, which lost 5 bases and 4 bases, there was a span of 20 bases. Germline CDR1 and CDR2: MDHEN and SYDVKM. This CDR3 is CASSLGTSREVYGYTF. The CDR3 nucleotides read TGTGCCAGCAGTCTAGGGACTTCCAGGGAGGTCTATGGCTACACCTTC.

This clonotype was detected only a few times. The CDR3 nucleotides are TGTGCCAGCAGTCTCCTCGACAGGGGAGTGGGCACAGATACGCAGTATTTT. This gives the protein CASSLLDRGVGTDTQYF. J is TRBJ2-3 and V is TRBV27; TRBD1 matches at 8 bases. Germline V gene sequence: CDR1 MNHEY, CDR2 SMNVEV (reference sequence). J was trimmed by 1 base and V by 5 bases; bases with no gene match: 11. This CDR3 is built from 17 residues.

This clonotype was counted many times. The rearrangement links TRBV7-2 to TRBJ2-3; 9 bases fit TRBD2. Germline assignment: CDR1 SGHTA and CDR2 FQGNSA. The V gene end was trimmed by 5 bases and the J gene end by 4 bases; junction bases not matched to a gene: 13. The CDR3 loop spans 17 amino acids. This chain's CDR3 is CASSPRKGGGAPDTQYF. The CDR3, as DNA: TGTGCCAGCAGCCCCCGTAAGGGCGGGGGGGCCCCAGATACGCAGTATTTT.

The chain uses TRBV11-2 and TRBJ2-1, with TRBD2 matching 13 bases. V gave up 5 bases and J gave up 9 bases; unmatched junction bases: 7. This CDR3 has 15 residues. Germline CDR1 SGHAT, CDR2 FQNNGV. The CDR3 is CASSLTSGGAGEQFF. DNA for the CDR3: TGTGCCAGCAGCCTAACTAGCGGGGGGGCTGGTGAGCAGTTCTTC.

The chain combines TRBV6-1 with TRBJ2-3, with 8 bases matching TRBD1. Germline V gene lookup returns CDR1 MNHNS and CDR2 SASEGT. The junction had 6 bases not matched to a gene; V was cut back by 2 bases and J by 5 bases. The CDR3 length is 15 residues. The CDR3 DNA reads TGTGCCAGCAGTGAATTCCAGGGGGCGAGAGATACGCAGTATTTT. This gives the protein CASSEFQGARDTQYF.

This clonotype was recorded at least ten times. The chain links TRBV12-3 or TRBV12-4 to TRBJ2-2; no clear D. Trimming removed 0 bases at V and 6 bases at J, with 2 bases between. The CDR3 loop spans 12 amino acids. The CDR3 region is CASSLAAGELFF. In nucleotides, the CDR3 is TGTGCCAGCAGTTTAGCGGCCGGGGAGCTGTTTTTT.

The gene calls are TRBV25-1 and TRBJ1-6; D perhaps matches TRBD1 (5 bases). The CDR3 runs 13 residues. V was shortened by 7 bases and J by 6 bases, with 10 bases between the two germline ends. Germline lookup yields CDR1 MGHDK and CDR2 SYGVNS. The DNA for the CDR3 is TGTGCCAGCAATGGGGCCGTTAATTCACCCCTCCACTTT. Its translation: CASNGAVNSPLHF.

The chain recombines TRBV28 with TRBJ2-3; weak D call: TRBD1 (5 bases). V lost 5 bases and J 2 bases, leaving 14 bases between the germline ends. CDR3 length: 15 residues. Germline V gene sequence: CDR1 MDHEN, CDR2 SYDVKM. The CDR3 region has the DNA TGTGCCAGCAGTGACAGTGCCCATTACACAGATACGCAGTATTTT. Residues: CASSDSAHYTDTQYF.

This clonotype has a handful of counts. The chain has TRBV12-3 or TRBV12-4 and TRBJ1-5; D gene uncertain. The CDR3 covers 12 residues. V dropped 3 bases and J dropped 9 bases, with 9 bases sitting between them. The CDR3 DNA is TGTGCCAGCAGTTTTGGGTTTCCGCCCCAGCATTTT. It codes for CASSFGFPPQHF.

The chain uses TRBV20-1 and TRBJ2-6; 15 bases are shared with TRBD2. Germline V lookup: CDR1 DFQATT, CDR2 SNEGSKA (reference sequence). V shed 3 bases, J shed 3 bases, and the junction held 6 bases outside the gene matches. The CDR3 runs 18 residues. CDR3 DNA sequence: TGCAGTGCTAGCCTAGGACTAGCGGGGGGGAGTGGGGCCAACGTCCTGACTTTC. Translated: CSASLGLAGGSGANVLTF.

This clonotype has a handful of counts. The V and J genes are TRBV27 and TRBJ1-1; 7 bases are shared with TRBD1. Germline CDR1 MNHEY, CDR2 SMNVEV (reference sequence). CDR3 size: 14 residues. V lost 6 bases and J lost 2; bases outside the gene matches: 6. The DNA for the CDR3 is TGTGCCAGCAGCCCGGGACAGCACAACACTGAAGCTTTCTTT. Translating gives CASSPGQHNTEAFF.